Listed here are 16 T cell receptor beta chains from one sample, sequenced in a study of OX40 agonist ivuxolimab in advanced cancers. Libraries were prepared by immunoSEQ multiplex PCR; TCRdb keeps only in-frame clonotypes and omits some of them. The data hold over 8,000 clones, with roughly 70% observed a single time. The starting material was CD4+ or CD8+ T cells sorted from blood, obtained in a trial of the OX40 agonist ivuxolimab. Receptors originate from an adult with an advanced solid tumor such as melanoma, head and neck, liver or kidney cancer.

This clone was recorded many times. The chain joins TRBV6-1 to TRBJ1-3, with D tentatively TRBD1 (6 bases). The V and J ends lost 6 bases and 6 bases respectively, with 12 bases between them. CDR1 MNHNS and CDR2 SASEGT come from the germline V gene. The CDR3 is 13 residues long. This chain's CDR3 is CASSQGIENTIYF. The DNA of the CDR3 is TGTGCCAGCAGCCAGGGGATAGAAAACACCATATATTTT.

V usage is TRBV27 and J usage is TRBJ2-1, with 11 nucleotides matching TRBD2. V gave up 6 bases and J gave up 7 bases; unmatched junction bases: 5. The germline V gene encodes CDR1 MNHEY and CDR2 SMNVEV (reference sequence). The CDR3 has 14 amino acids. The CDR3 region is CASSVAGGPNEQFF. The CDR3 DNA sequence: TGTGCCAGCAGCGTAGCGGGAGGGCCGAATGAGCAGTTCTTC.

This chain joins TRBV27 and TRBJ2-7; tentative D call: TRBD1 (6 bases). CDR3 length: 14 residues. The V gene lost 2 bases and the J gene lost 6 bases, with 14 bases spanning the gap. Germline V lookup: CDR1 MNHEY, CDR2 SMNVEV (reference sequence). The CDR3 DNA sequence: TGTGCCAGCAGTTTAGCACAGGGAATCTCCGAGCAGTACTTC. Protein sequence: CASSLAQGISEQYF.

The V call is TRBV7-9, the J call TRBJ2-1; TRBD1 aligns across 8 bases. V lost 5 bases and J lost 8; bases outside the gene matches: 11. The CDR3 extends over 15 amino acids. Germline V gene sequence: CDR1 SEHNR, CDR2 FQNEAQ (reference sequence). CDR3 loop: CASSPRDRSTDEQFF. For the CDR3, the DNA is TGTGCCAGCAGCCCGCGGGACAGGTCTACGGATGAGCAGTTCTTC.

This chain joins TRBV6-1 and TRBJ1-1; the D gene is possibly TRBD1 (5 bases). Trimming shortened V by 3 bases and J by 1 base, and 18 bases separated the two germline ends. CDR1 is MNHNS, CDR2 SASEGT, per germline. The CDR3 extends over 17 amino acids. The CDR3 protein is CASSDQLGGKTNTEAFF. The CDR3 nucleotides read TGTGCCAGCAGTGATCAGTTGGGGGGGAAGACGAACACTGAAGCTTTCTTT.

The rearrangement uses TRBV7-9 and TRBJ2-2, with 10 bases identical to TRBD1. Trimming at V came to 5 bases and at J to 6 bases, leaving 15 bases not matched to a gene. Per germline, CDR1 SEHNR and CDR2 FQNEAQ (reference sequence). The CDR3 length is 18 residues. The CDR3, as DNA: TGTGCCAGCAGCCGACAATCCGGGACAGGGGTAACGGCCGGGGAGCTGTTTTTT. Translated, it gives CASSRQSGTGVTAGELFF.

CDR3 in DNA: TGTGCCAGTAGTCCCGGTTTCGGGGTTAACGAGCAGTACTTC. Amino acids: CASSPGFGVNEQYF. This chain links TRBV19 with TRBJ2-7; a possible D gene is TRBD2 (5 bases). The CDR3 has 14 amino acids. The germline V gene has CDR1 LNHDA and CDR2 SQIVND (reference sequence). Trimming took 5 bases from V and 5 from J, leaving 16 bases between them.

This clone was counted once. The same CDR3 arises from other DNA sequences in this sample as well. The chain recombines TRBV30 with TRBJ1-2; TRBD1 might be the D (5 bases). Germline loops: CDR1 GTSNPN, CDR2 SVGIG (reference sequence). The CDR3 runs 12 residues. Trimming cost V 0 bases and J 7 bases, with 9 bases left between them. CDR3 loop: CAWSVGVGGYTF. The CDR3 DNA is TGTGCCTGGAGTGTGGGGGTGGGTGGCTACACCTTC. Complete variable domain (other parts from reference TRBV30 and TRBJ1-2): SQTIHQWPATLVQPVGSPLSLECTVEGTSNPNLYWYRQAAGRGLQLLFYSVGIGQISSEVPQNLSASRPQDRQFILSSKKLLLSDSGFYLCAWSVGVGGYTFGSGTRLTVV.

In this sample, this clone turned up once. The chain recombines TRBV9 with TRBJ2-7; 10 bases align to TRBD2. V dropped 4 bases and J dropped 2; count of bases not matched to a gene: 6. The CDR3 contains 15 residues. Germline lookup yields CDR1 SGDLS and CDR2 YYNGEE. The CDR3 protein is CASSLGLAATYEQYF. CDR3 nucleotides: TGTGCCAGCAGCCTAGGACTAGCGGCGACCTACGAGCAGTACTTC.

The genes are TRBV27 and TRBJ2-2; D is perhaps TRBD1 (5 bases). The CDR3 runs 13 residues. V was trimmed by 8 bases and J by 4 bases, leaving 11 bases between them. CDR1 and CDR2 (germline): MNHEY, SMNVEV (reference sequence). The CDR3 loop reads CASVGHFTGELFF. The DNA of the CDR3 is TGTGCCAGCGTCGGACACTTCACCGGGGAGCTGTTTTTT.

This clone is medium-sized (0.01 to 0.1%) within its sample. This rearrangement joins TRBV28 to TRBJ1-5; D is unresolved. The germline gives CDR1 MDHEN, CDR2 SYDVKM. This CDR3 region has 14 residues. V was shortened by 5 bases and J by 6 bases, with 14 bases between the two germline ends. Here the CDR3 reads CASSRGFGSQPQHF. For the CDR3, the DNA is TGTGCCAGCAGTCGGGGTTTCGGGAGTCAGCCCCAGCATTTT.

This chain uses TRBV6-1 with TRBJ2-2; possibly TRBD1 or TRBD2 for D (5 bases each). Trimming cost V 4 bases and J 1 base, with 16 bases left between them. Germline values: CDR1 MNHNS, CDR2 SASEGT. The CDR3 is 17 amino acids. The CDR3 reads CASSGVDGTVNTGELFF. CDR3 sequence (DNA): TGTGCCAGCAGTGGGGTTGATGGGACGGTGAACACCGGGGAGCTGTTTTTT.

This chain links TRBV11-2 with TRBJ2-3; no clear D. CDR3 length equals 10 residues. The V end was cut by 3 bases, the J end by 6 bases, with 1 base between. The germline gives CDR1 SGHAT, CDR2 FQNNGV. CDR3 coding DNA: TGTGCCAGCAGCTTTGATACGCAGTATTTT. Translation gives CASSFDTQYF.

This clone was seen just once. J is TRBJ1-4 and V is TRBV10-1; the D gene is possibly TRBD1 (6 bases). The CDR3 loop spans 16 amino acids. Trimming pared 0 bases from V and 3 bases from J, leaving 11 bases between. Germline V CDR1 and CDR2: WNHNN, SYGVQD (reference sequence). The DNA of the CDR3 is TGCGCCAGCAGTGAGTCCCGGGGGCATCCTAATGAAAAACTGTTTTTT. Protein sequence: CASSESRGHPNEKLFF.

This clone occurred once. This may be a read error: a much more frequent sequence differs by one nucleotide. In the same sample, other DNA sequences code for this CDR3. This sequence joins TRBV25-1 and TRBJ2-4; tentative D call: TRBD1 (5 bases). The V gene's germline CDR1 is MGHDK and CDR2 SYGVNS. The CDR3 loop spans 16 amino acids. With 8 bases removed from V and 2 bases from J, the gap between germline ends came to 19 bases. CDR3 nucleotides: TGTGCCAGCCAGCCTCCCTCTCAGGGCTCCAAAAACATTCAGTACTTC. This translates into CASQPPSQGSKNIQYF.

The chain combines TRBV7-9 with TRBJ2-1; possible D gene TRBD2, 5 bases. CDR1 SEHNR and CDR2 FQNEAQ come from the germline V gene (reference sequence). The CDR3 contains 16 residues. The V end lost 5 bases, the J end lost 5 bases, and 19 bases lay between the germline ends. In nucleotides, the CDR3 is TGTGCCAGCAGCCCCCGCCAGAGGGCCGACAACAATGAGCAGTTCTTC. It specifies CASSPRQRADNNEQFF.